A single sample gave rise to the 9 T cell receptor beta chains below, sequenced in a study of blood T cell repertoires in COVID-19. This table comes from immunoSEQ multiplex PCR, and its TCRdb copy is limited to in-frame clones, with some not included. The table records 310,000 or so clones, around 90% of them present only once. What was sequenced was PBMCs or T cells enriched from blood (not recorded which). The receptors were gathered from a woman younger than 45 who had recovered from COVID-19.

The chain has TRBV7-4 and TRBJ2-2, with D perhaps matching TRBD2 (6 bases). Trimming took 5 bases from V and 5 from J, leaving 15 bases between them. The CDR3 is 15 residues long. From germline, CDR1 is SGHVT and CDR2 SQSDAQ. For the CDR3, the DNA is TGTGCCAGCAGCATTAAGCGGGCTAGGACCGGGGAGCTGTTTTTT. Protein sequence: CASSIKRARTGELFF.

V is TRBV7-3 and J is TRBJ1-1, with 10 bases lining up with TRBD1. The CDR3 spans 14 residues. V shed 4 bases and J 5 bases; nucleotides not matched to a gene: 4. Looked up from germline, CDR1 is SGHTA and CDR2 is FQGTGA. This CDR3 is CASSSPGQGTEAFF. CDR3 bases: TGTGCCAGCAGCTCACCGGGACAGGGGACTGAAGCTTTCTTT.

The chain recombines TRBV21-1 with TRBJ2-1; no check of the table's D call, TRBD1, against the DNA was made. TRBV21-1 is annotated as a pseudogene. CDR3 length: 18 amino acids. The CDR3 here is CASSKVGRDPPTNNEQFF. CDR3 bases: TGTGCCAGCAGCAAAGTGGGCAGGGATCCCCCCACAAACAATGAGCAGTTCTTC.

J is TRBJ1-1 and V is TRBV30, with TRBD1 as a possible D gene (6 bases). CDR3 size: 15 residues. CDR1 and CDR2 from the germline V gene are GTSNPN and SVGIG (reference sequence). Trimming took 2 bases from V and 1 from J, leaving 14 bases between them. CDR3 residues: CAWSRLTTGNTEAFF. CDR3 DNA: TGTGCCTGGAGTCGTCTAACGACAGGGAACACTGAAGCTTTCTTT.

The CDR3 spells CASSQGQSYNEQFF. CDR3 bases: TGCGCCAGCAGCCAAGGACAGTCCTACAATGAGCAGTTCTTC. This rearrangement joins TRBV4-1 to TRBJ2-1; weak D call: TRBD1 (5 bases). Trimming pared 1 base from V and 1 base from J, leaving 5 bases between. This CDR3 has 14 residues. CDR1 is MGHRA and CDR2 is YSYEKL in the germline V gene.

Written as DNA, the CDR3 is TGTGCCAGCAGCAAGGGACTAGCGGGAGTCATCGAGACCCAGTACTTC. Translating gives CASSKGLAGVIETQYF. This rearrangement joins TRBV25-1 to TRBJ2-5; 14 nucleotides agree with TRBD2. Germline CDR1 reads MGHDK; CDR2 reads SYGVNS. With 6 bases clipped from V and 5 bases from J, the junction kept 8 bases outside the gene matches. The CDR3 is 16 residues long.

The chain carries TRBV30 and TRBJ1-6; no clear D. Germline CDR1 GTSNPN, CDR2 SVGIG (reference sequence). The CDR3 consists of 14 residues. Trimming removed 0 bases from V and 8 bases from J, with 11 bases in between. As DNA, the CDR3 is TGTGCCTGGAGTGTGAGGGATAGGCATTCACCCCTCCACTTT. This gives the protein CAWSVRDRHSPLHF.

The V call is TRBV5-1, the J call TRBJ2-7; D perhaps matches TRBD1 (6 bases). The germline V gene encodes CDR1 SGHRS and CDR2 YFSETQ. The CDR3 has 14 residues. Trimming left V 0 bases short and J 5 bases short, with 12 bases between. The CDR3 region is CASSLGQALDEQYF. The CDR3 bases are TGCGCCAGCAGCTTGGGACAGGCCCTTGACGAGCAGTACTTC.

The V and J genes are TRBV29-1 and TRBJ1-1; 8 bases match TRBD1. The CDR3 runs to 14 residues. The J segment lost 3 bases and the V segment lost 4 bases, leaving 7 bases of the junction unmatched. The germline V gene has CDR1 SQVTM and CDR2 ANQGSEA. CDR3 nucleotides: TGCAGCGTTGCCGACAGGGGAATGGACACTGAAGCTTTCTTT. Amino acid sequence: CSVADRGMDTEAFF.